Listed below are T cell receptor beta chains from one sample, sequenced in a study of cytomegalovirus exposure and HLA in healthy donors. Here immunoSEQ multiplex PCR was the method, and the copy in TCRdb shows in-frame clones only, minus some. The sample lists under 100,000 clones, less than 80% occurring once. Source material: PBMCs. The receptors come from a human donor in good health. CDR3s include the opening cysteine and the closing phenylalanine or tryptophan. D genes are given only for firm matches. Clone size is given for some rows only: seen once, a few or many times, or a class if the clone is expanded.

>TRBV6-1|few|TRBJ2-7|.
TGTGCCAGCAGTGGACAGGTGTCCTACGAGCAGTACTTC
CASSGQVSYEQYF
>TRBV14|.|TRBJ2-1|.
TGTGCCAGCAGCCAAACCCTAGCTTCCAATGAGCAGTTCTTC
CASSQTLASNEQFF
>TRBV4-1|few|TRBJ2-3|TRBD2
TGCGCCAGCAGCCGGCGGGGGGGCCCGGCAGATACGCAGTATTTT
CASSRRGGPADTQYF
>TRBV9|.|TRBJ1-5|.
TGTGCCAGCAGCGCAGGCCCTCAGCAGCCCCAGCATTTT
CASSAGPQQPQHF
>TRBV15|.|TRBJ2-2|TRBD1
TGTGCCACCGGGACAGGGAACACCGGGGAGCTGTTTTTT
CATGTGNTGELFF
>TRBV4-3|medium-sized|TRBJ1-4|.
TGCGCCAGCAGCCAAGACGGGGTTGTCGGTTGGGCCAATGAAAAACTGTTTTTT
CASSQDGVVGWANEKLFF
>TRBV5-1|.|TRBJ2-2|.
TGCGCCAGCAGCCGCCCAGCGGCTAGCGAACCCGGGGAGCTGTTTTTT
CASSRPAASEPGELFF
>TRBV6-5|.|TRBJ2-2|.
TGTGCCAGCAGTTACTCGGCGGGCACCGGGGAGCTGTTTTTT
CASSYSAGTGELFF
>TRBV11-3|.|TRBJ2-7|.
TGTGCCAGCAGCTTAGGACAGAACTACGAGCAGTACTTC
CASSLGQNYEQYF
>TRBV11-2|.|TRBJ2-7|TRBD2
TGTGCCAGCAGCTTAGCTAGCGGGGGCCACCATTGGTACTTC
CASSLASGGHHWYF
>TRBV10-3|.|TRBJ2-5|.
TGTGCCATCAGTGGCGACTCGTACCAAGAGACCCAGTACTTC
CAISGDSYQETQYF
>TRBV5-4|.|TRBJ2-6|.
TGTGCCAGCAGCCCCATTCGGTCGACAGGATCATCTGGGGCCAACGTCCTGACTTTC
CASSPIRSTGSSGANVLTF
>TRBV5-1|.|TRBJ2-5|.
TGCGCCAGCAGCTTGGGCGGGGACCAAGAGACCCAGTACTTC
CASSLGGDQETQYF